These 21 T cell receptor beta chains originate from one sample sequenced in a study of blood T cell repertoires in COVID-19. Repertoires were generated with immunoSEQ multiplex PCR, while TCRdb's copy carries only in-frame clones and drops some. Of around 130,000 clones listed, 85% to 90% are singletons. Sequencing used peripheral blood. All receptors come from a man in his 70s with active COVID-19.

The chain uses TRBV19 and TRBJ2-1; TRBD1 matches at 8 bases. The germline gives CDR1 LNHDA, CDR2 SQIVND (reference sequence). This CDR3 is 11 amino acids long. J was trimmed by 15 bases and V by 6 bases; bases with no gene match: 7. The CDR3 protein is CASSPDRALFF. The CDR3 nucleotides are TGTGCCAGTAGCCCGGACAGGGCTTTGTTCTTC. The full variable domain, its missing parts supplied by reference TRBV19 and TRBJ2-1, is DGGITQSPKYLFRKEGQNVTLSCEQNLNHDAMYWYRQDPGQGLRLIYYSQIVNDFQKGDIAEGYSVSREKKESFPLTVTSAQKNPTAFYLCASSPDRALFFGPGTRLTVL.

The chain employs TRBV15 and TRBJ2-5, with 7 positions matching TRBD1. The ends lost 2 bases at V and 1 base at J; junction bases unmatched: 10. CDR3 length equals 17 residues. Germline-derived CDR1 and CDR2 are LNHNV and YYDKDF (reference sequence). CDR3 sequence (DNA): TGTGCCACCAGCAGATCCCGGGACAGACGCTCCCAAGAGACCCAGTACTTC. This codes for CATSRSRDRRSQETQYF.

This clone was found many times. J is TRBJ1-5 and V is TRBV28; 7 bases align to TRBD1. V trimming: 6 bases; J trimming: 5 bases; junction bases outside the gene matches: 7. The V gene's germline CDR1 is MDHEN and CDR2 SYDVKM. This CDR3 spans 14 amino acids. The CDR3 is CASRTDRVDQPQHF. For the CDR3, the DNA is TGTGCCAGCAGAACAGACAGGGTCGATCAGCCCCAGCATTTT.

The rearrangement joins TRBV7-9 to TRBJ2-2, with 13 bases fitting TRBD2. Unmatched junction bases numbered 4, after V lost 6 bases and J lost 3 bases. The CDR3 is 16 residues long. Germline V gene lookup returns CDR1 SEHNR and CDR2 FQNEAQ (reference sequence). CDR3 sequence (DNA): TGTGCCAGCAGTTTAACTAGCGGGAGGGACACCGGGGAGCTGTTTTTT. Its translation is CASSLTSGRDTGELFF.

This chain joins TRBV2 and TRBJ1-4, with D perhaps matching TRBD1 (6 bases). The ends were cut back, 6 bases at V and 6 bases at J, with 14 bases in the middle. CDR1 is SNHLY and CDR2 is FYNNEI in the germline V gene. This CDR3 is built from 14 residues. Here the CDR3 DNA reads TGTGCCAGCAGCGAACAGGGTCTGGATGAAAAACTGTTTTTT. This encodes CASSEQGLDEKLFF.

The chain recombines TRBV27 with TRBJ2-2; 8 nucleotides match TRBD2. The CDR3 has 13 residues. Germline V gene data show CDR1 as MNHEY and CDR2 as SMNVEV (reference sequence). V shed 6 bases, J shed 10 bases, and the junction held 7 bases outside the gene matches. The CDR3 nucleotides are TGTGCCAGCAGCCTCGGGAGGGGTGTGGAGCTGTTTTTT. Its translation: CASSLGRGVELFF.

This chain joins TRBV19 and TRBJ2-5; tentatively, D is TRBD2 (6 bases). V was pared by 4 bases and J by 5 bases, with 20 bases between. The CDR3 is made up of 16 amino acids. Germline CDR1 reads LNHDA; CDR2 reads SQIVND (reference sequence). The CDR3 loop is CASSRGRRGDGETQYF. DNA for the CDR3: TGTGCCAGTAGTAGAGGACGGCGGGGAGATGGCGAGACCCAGTACTTC.

The gene calls are TRBV7-2 and TRBJ1-5; the D gene is possibly TRBD1 (6 bases). The CDR3 runs 15 residues. V lost 5 bases and J 1 base, leaving 12 bases between the germline ends. Germline CDR1 and CDR2: SGHTA and FQGNSA. The CDR3 protein is CASSIQGGSNQPQHF. CDR3 DNA: TGTGCCAGCAGCATACAGGGCGGCAGCAATCAGCCCCAGCATTTT.

This rearrangement joins TRBV3-1 (or the pseudogene TRBV3-2) to TRBJ2-2, with TRBD1 matching 7 bases. This CDR3 contains 14 residues. V shed 5 bases, J shed 4 bases, and the junction held 4 bases outside the gene matches. From germline, CDR1 is LGHDT and CDR2 YNNKEL (reference sequence). The CDR3 reads CASSNRQGTGELFF. The CDR3 coding sequence is TGTGCCAGCAGCAACCGACAGGGCACCGGGGAGCTGTTTTTT.

This chain links TRBV18 with TRBJ2-2; TRBD1 is a possible D gene (6 bases). Germline values: CDR1 KGHSH, CDR2 LQKENI. V was clipped by 3 bases and J by 6 bases, with 8 bases between them. The CDR3 extends over 13 amino acids. The CDR3 DNA reads as TGTGCCAGCTCACCCGACAGGCCCGGGGAGCTGTTTTTT. It is translated as CASSPDRPGELFF. Using reference TRBV18 and TRBJ2-2 for the parts outside the CDR3, the full variable domain is NAGVMQNPRHLVRRRGQEARLRCSPMKGHSHVYWYRQLPEEGLKFMVYLQKENIIDESGMPKERFSAEFPKEGPSILRIQQVVRGDSAAYFCASSPDRPGELFFGEGSRLTVL.

The chain's CDR3 is CASSGTGQGRSPLHF. Written as DNA, the CDR3 is TGTGCCAGCAGTGGGACGGGGCAGGGGCGTTCACCCCTCCACTTT. The V call is TRBV27, the J call TRBJ1-6; the D gene is possibly TRBD1 (6 bases). The ends were cut back, 5 bases at V and 9 bases at J, with 17 bases in the middle. Germline assignment: CDR1 MNHEY and CDR2 SMNVEV (reference sequence). CDR3 length: 15 amino acids.

The chain is built from TRBV5-4 and TRBJ1-3; D remains unclear. The CDR3 has 19 amino acids. V shed 2 bases and J shed 3 bases, with 24 bases lying between them. Germline loops: CDR1 SGHNT, CDR2 YYREEE (reference sequence). CDR3 in amino acids: CASSLFTGRTTEGGNTIYF. The DNA of the CDR3 is TGTGCCAGCAGCTTATTCACGGGCAGGACTACGGAGGGTGGAAACACCATATATTTT.

V and J are TRBV6-5 and TRBJ1-1, with D possibly matching TRBD1 (6 bases). The CDR3 runs 14 residues. Germline CDR1 MNHEY, CDR2 SVGAGI. Trimming removed 9 bases at V and 3 bases at J, with 17 bases between. The CDR3 sequence is CASLKGGSDTEAFF. CDR3 sequence (DNA): TGTGCCAGTCTTAAGGGGGGGTCGGACACTGAAGCTTTCTTT.

The chain couples TRBV4-1 to TRBJ1-4; no firm D call. The length of the CDR3 is 12 residues. The V gene lost 1 base and the J gene lost 11 bases, with 8 bases spanning the gap. Germline assignment: CDR1 MGHRA and CDR2 YSYEKL. In DNA, the CDR3 is TGCGCCAGCAGCCAAGGAGGCGGGAAACTGTTTTTT. It encodes CASSQGGGKLFF.

This clone has a handful of counts. The chain combines TRBV2 with TRBJ1-5, with a possible D match to TRBD1 (5 bases). Germline V gene data show CDR1 as SNHLY and CDR2 as FYNNEI. CDR3 length equals 13 residues. V lost 5 bases, J lost 4 bases, and 9 bases lay in between. CDR3 sequence (DNA): TGTGCCAGCAGTCTACAGGTGAATCAGCCCCAGCATTTT. Amino acids: CASSLQVNQPQHF.

The V gene is TRBV24-1, the J gene TRBJ2-7; TRBD1 is a possible D gene (5 bases). Germline CDR1 KGHDR, CDR2 SFDVKD. Trimming took 1 base from V and 5 from J, leaving 8 bases between them. The CDR3 sequence is 13 residues long. CDR3 DNA sequence: TGTGCCACCAGTGATTTTAAGGGGAACGAGCAGTACTTC. It is translated as CATSDFKGNEQYF.

The rearrangement links TRBV5-1 to TRBJ2-1, with a weak D call TRBD2 (6 bases). CDR1 and CDR2 (germline): SGHRS, YFSETQ. Trimming removed 4 bases from V and 7 bases from J, with 12 bases in between. CDR3 length equals 13 residues. The chain's CDR3 is CASSPRGWNEQFF. The CDR3 nucleotides read TGCGCCAGCAGCCCACGGGGGTGGAATGAGCAGTTCTTC.

The V call is TRBV30, the J call TRBJ1-6; D is unclear. The CDR3 is made up of 14 amino acids. CDR1 and CDR2 from the germline V gene are GTSNPN and SVGIG (reference sequence). Trimming cost V 0 bases and J 8 bases, with 11 bases left between them. This CDR3 is CAWSVRRGDSPLHF. In nucleotides, the CDR3 is TGTGCCTGGAGTGTGAGACGGGGAGATTCACCCCTCCACTTT.

The chain is built from TRBV5-5 and TRBJ1-6; TRBD1 might be the D (6 bases). CDR1 is SGHKS, CDR2 YYEKEE, per germline (reference sequence). The CDR3 length is 14 residues. Deletions cut 1 base from V and 6 bases from J, with 8 bases between. CDR3 sequence (DNA): TGTGCCAGCAGCTTGTTACAGGGTAATTCACCCCTCCACTTT. Translation: CASSLLQGNSPLHF.

The chain links TRBV7-9 to TRBJ2-7, with a weak D call TRBD2 (5 bases). Trimming stripped 7 bases from V and 1 base from J, with 11 bases between. CDR3 length: 13 amino acids. The germline gives CDR1 SEHNR, CDR2 FQNEAQ (reference sequence). The CDR3 coding sequence is TGTGCCAGCACCGGACGGGAATCCTACGAGCAGTACTTC. Encoded protein: CASTGRESYEQYF.

The CDR3: CASSLAGGWNEQFF. The CDR3 nucleotides are TGTGCCAGCAGCTTAGCGGGAGGGTGGAATGAGCAGTTCTTC. The chain couples TRBV7-2 to TRBJ2-1; 7 bases are shared with TRBD2. Trimming at V came to 0 bases and at J to 7 bases, leaving 3 bases not matched to a gene. CDR1 and CDR2 (germline): SGHTA, FQGNSA. The CDR3 has 14 amino acids.